This entry is about one T cell receptor beta chain. Its matching antigen is unknown. The sample is drawn from a study of cytomegalovirus exposure and HLA in healthy donors. Study-wide findings and caveats: CMV serostatus was the sole immune exposure information available. With later analysis, a missense DCLRE1C variant became linked to TCR beta V- and J-gene trimming.

PCR was performed using 60 Vbeta and 13 Jbeta primers. Libraries were prepared by immunoSEQ multiplex PCR; TCRdb keeps only in-frame clonotypes and omits some of them. The data show some 150,000 clones, roughly 80% seen once. This clonotype was obtained from a woman in her 30s in good health and CMV-seronegative. What was sequenced was PBMCs.

The chain's CDR3 is CASSFGTSGSTDTQYF. As DNA, the CDR3 is TGTGCCAGCAGCTTTGGGACTAGCGGGAGCACAGATACGCAGTATTTT. The J gene is TRBJ2-3, the V gene TRBV11-3; 12 bases map to TRBD2. The CDR3 loop spans 16 amino acids. Germline lookup yields CDR1 SGHNT and CDR2 YENEEA. V shed 3 bases and J 0 bases; nucleotides not matched to a gene: 1.